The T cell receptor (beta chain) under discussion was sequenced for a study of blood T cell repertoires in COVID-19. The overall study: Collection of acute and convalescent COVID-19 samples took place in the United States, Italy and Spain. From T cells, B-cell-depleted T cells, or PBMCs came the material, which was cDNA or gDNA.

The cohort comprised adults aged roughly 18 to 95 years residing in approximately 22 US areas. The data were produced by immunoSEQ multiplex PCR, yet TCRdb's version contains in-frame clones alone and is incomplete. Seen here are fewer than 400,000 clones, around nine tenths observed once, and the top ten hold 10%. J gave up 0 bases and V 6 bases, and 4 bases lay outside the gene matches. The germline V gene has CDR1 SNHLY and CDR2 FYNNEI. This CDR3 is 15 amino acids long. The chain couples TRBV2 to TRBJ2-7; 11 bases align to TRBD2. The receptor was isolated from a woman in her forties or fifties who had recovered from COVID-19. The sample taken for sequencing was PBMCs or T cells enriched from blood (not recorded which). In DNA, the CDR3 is TGTGCCAGCAGGGGAACTAGCGGGAGCTCCTACGAGCAGTACTTC. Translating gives CASRGTSGSSYEQYF.